What follows are 25 T cell receptor beta chains derived from one specimen sequenced in a study of STAT5B mutations in CD4+ large granular lymphocyte leukemia. Generated by immunoSEQ multiplex PCR, the TCRdb table keeps only in-frame clones and is missing some. In the table there are roughly 19,000 clones, 70% to 75% of which are singletons. Material for sequencing was CD4+ T cells from blood buffy coats. The receptors stem from a human donor in good health.

This clone was seen a handful of times. The chain couples TRBV2 to TRBJ1-5; D is undetermined. V lost 3 bases and J 2 bases, leaving 8 bases between the germline ends. This CDR3 region has 14 residues. Germline V gene data show CDR1 as SNHLY and CDR2 as FYNNEI. The CDR3 spells CASSDVAGNQPQHF. CDR3 coding DNA: TGTGCCAGCAGTGATGTGGCAGGCAATCAGCCCCAGCATTTT.

V and J are TRBV30 and TRBJ2-2, with D unclear. V lost 5 bases and J lost 7, with 14 bases in between. The CDR3 is 13 residues long. In germline, CDR1 is GTSNPN, CDR2 SVGIG (reference sequence). The CDR3 region is CAWLPDFYGELFF. For the CDR3, the DNA is TGTGCCTGGCTTCCTGACTTTTACGGGGAGCTGTTTTTT.

About this clone: This same CDR3 is encoded by further DNA sequences in the sample. The chain has TRBV5-6 and TRBJ2-5; no reliable D call. CDR1 is SGHDT, CDR2 YYEEEE, per germline. The V gene lost 2 bases and the J gene lost 5 bases, with 4 bases spanning the gap. This CDR3 region has 11 residues. CDR3 DNA sequence: TGTGCCAGCAGCTTAAGGGAGACCCAGTACTTC. It codes for CASSLRETQYF.

The J gene is TRBJ1-4, the V gene TRBV29-1; a weak D match, TRBD1 (6 bases). The germline gives CDR1 SQVTM, CDR2 ANQGSEA. CDR3 length equals 11 residues. V was pared by 4 bases and J by 7 bases, with 7 bases between. The CDR3 bases are TGCAGCGTTGGGACAGTTGAAAAACTGTTTTTT. Encoded protein: CSVGTVEKLFF.

This clone was counted once. This chain connects TRBV2 to TRBJ2-1, with 7 bases fitting TRBD2. Germline assignment: CDR1 SNHLY and CDR2 FYNNEI. The CDR3 has 15 amino acids. J lost 7 bases, V lost 6 bases, and 12 bases had no gene match. The CDR3 DNA follows: TGTGCCAGCAGCCTCCAGAGCGGGGCGGGTAATGAGCAGTTCTTC. This sequence encodes CASSLQSGAGNEQFF.

The chain couples TRBV28 to TRBJ2-6; 8 nucleotides agree with TRBD1. The CDR3 spans 17 residues. Germline assignment: CDR1 MDHEN and CDR2 SYDVKM. Losses at the gene ends were 4 bases for V and 1 base for J; bases not matched to a gene: 6. The CDR3 sequence: CASSSRGRGSGANVLTF. The CDR3 nucleotides are TGTGCCAGCAGTTCCAGGGGGCGTGGGTCTGGGGCCAACGTCCTGACTTTC.

This chain uses TRBV7-9 with TRBJ1-1, with 7 bases matching TRBD1. The CDR3 is made up of 13 amino acids. The germline gives CDR1 SEHNR, CDR2 FQNEAQ (reference sequence). Trimming took 5 bases from V and 5 from J; bases not matched to a gene: 5. The CDR3 nucleotides are TGTGCCAGCAGCCCCCAGGGGGTAACTGAAGCTTTCTTT. Translation gives CASSPQGVTEAFF.

This sequence joins TRBV9 and TRBJ2-6; possibly TRBD2 for D (5 bases). Germline CDR1 SGDLS, CDR2 YYNGEE. CDR3 length: 16 amino acids. Trimming took off 0 bases at V and 0 bases at J, with 7 bases between the two ends. CDR3 sequence reads: CASSVARVSGANVLTF. CDR3 DNA sequence: TGTGCCAGCAGCGTAGCGAGGGTCTCTGGGGCCAACGTCCTGACTTTC.

The chain combines TRBV19 with TRBJ1-5; 11 nucleotides match TRBD1. With V trimmed by 6 bases and J by 0 bases, 10 bases remained unmatched. Germline values: CDR1 LNHDA, CDR2 SQIVND (reference sequence). This CDR3 has 18 residues. DNA of the CDR3: TGTGCCAGTAGCACCGGGACAGGGGGATTCCATAGCAATCAGCCCCAGCATTTT. Translating it yields CASSTGTGGFHSNQPQHF.

The chain employs TRBV2 and TRBJ1-1; D is uncertain. Trimming cost V 5 bases and J 1 base, with 8 bases left between them. The CDR3 consists of 13 residues. Germline CDR1 reads SNHLY; CDR2 reads FYNNEI. The CDR3 sequence is CASSWQENTEAFF. The CDR3 DNA sequence: TGTGCCAGCAGTTGGCAGGAGAACACTGAAGCTTTCTTT. Complete variable domain (other parts from reference TRBV2 and TRBJ1-1): EPEVTQTPSHQVTQMGQEVILRCVPISNHLYFYWYRQILGQKVEFLVSFYNNEISEKSEIFDDQFSVERPDGSNFTLKIRSTKLEDSAMYFCASSWQENTEAFFGQGTRLTVV.

The J gene is TRBJ2-4, the V gene TRBV4-1; D remains ambiguous. CDR3 length: 15 amino acids. The V end lost 6 bases, the J end lost 1 base, and 13 bases lay between the germline ends. Germline V CDR1 and CDR2: MGHRA, YSYEKL. CDR3 protein: CASRNSILAKNIQYF. The CDR3 DNA is TGCGCCAGCAGGAATTCAATCCTGGCCAAAAACATTCAGTACTTC.

V and J are TRBV13 and TRBJ2-1; perhaps D is TRBD1 or TRBD2 (5 bases each). Germline loops: CDR1 PRHDT, CDR2 FYEKMQ (reference sequence). CDR3 size: 14 residues. The ends were cut back, 8 bases at V and 3 bases at J, with 14 bases in the middle. The CDR3 here is CASAPGPNYNEQFF. CDR3 in DNA: TGTGCCAGCGCCCCGGGGCCTAACTACAATGAGCAGTTCTTC.

The chain links TRBV27 to TRBJ1-4; 8 bases map to TRBD1. V lost 6 bases to trimming and J lost 6 bases; unmatched junction nucleotides: 0. The V gene's germline CDR1 is MNHEY and CDR2 SMNVEV (reference sequence). The CDR3 totals 12 residues. The CDR3 loop reads CASRGQDEKLFF. The CDR3 DNA follows: TGTGCCAGCAGGGGACAGGATGAAAAACTGTTTTTT.

The chain carries TRBV2 and TRBJ2-3; no clear D. V shed 7 bases and J shed 1 base, with 9 bases lying between them. Germline V lookup: CDR1 SNHLY, CDR2 FYNNEI. The CDR3 extends over 13 amino acids. The CDR3 is CASNPVGTDTQYF. The CDR3 DNA is TGTGCCAGCAACCCGGTAGGCACAGATACGCAGTATTTT.

This clone has just a few counts. The rearrangement joins TRBV2 to TRBJ1-5, with D perhaps matching TRBD1 (6 bases). Trimming took 6 bases from V and 2 from J, leaving 11 bases between them. The V gene's germline CDR1 is SNHLY and CDR2 FYNNEI. The CDR3 spans 14 residues. CDR3 nucleotides: TGTGCCAGCAGCGGGGACAAACGCAATCAGCCCCAGCATTTT. It encodes CASSGDKRNQPQHF.

This clone was detected a few times. This CDR3 is CASGQEMGQPQHF. The CDR3 DNA reads as TGTGCCTCGGGGCAAGAGATGGGGCAGCCCCAGCATTTT. This chain connects TRBV30 to TRBJ1-5, with D possibly matching TRBD1 (5 bases). The CDR3 length is 13 residues. The V gene lost 7 bases and the J gene lost 7 bases, with 17 bases spanning the gap. The germline gives CDR1 GTSNPN, CDR2 SVGIG (reference sequence).

The J gene is TRBJ1-1, the V gene TRBV5-6, with a possible D match to TRBD1 (6 bases). CDR3 size: 13 residues. Germline CDR1 SGHDT, CDR2 YYEEEE. Trimming removed 0 bases from V and 6 bases from J, with 9 bases in between. The CDR3 sequence: CASSLDRVPEAFF. The DNA for the CDR3 is TGTGCCAGCAGCTTGGACAGGGTACCTGAAGCTTTCTTT.

The rearrangement uses TRBV19 and TRBJ1-1; tentatively, D is TRBD1 (6 bases). Trimming took 5 bases from V and 3 from J, leaving 16 bases between them. The CDR3 is 15 residues long. Germline CDR1 LNHDA, CDR2 SQIVND (reference sequence). The CDR3 here is CASSPSTGIYTEAFF. The CDR3 DNA sequence: TGTGCCAGTAGTCCTTCGACAGGAATTTACACTGAAGCTTTCTTT.

This sequence joins TRBV29-1 and TRBJ1-4; TRBD1 matches at 8 bases. Germline values: CDR1 SQVTM, CDR2 ANQGSEA. Trimming cost V 7 bases and J 3 bases; bases outside gene matches: 4. The CDR3 extends over 13 amino acids. The CDR3 here is CSGRQGSNEKLFF. As DNA, the CDR3 is TGCAGCGGTCGACAGGGGTCTAATGAAAAACTGTTTTTT.

V gene TRBV28 combines with J gene TRBJ1-2, with D possibly TRBD1 on 5 matching bases. The CDR3 contains 12 residues. V lost 6 bases to trimming and J lost 4 bases, with 9 bases between them. Looked up from germline, CDR1 is MDHEN and CDR2 is SYDVKM. CDR3: CASRDNRYGYTF. In nucleotides, the CDR3 is TGTGCCAGCAGGGACAACCGCTATGGCTACACCTTC.

This chain links TRBV4-2 with TRBJ2-5, with D unclear. Between the trimmed V and J ends, which lost 4 bases and 5 bases, there was a span of 11 bases. Germline CDR1 is LGHNA and CDR2 is YNFKEQ. CDR3 length equals 13 residues. CDR3 coding DNA: TGTGCCAGCAGCCGAGCGTTCGAGGAGACCCAGTACTTC. Translating gives CASSRAFEETQYF.

This clone was seen just once. The V and J genes are TRBV5-4 and TRBJ2-7; TRBD1 agrees at 7 bases. Trimming removed 2 bases from V and 0 bases from J; junction bases left unmatched: 5. The CDR3 has 15 amino acids. Germline loops: CDR1 SGHNT, CDR2 YYREEE (reference sequence). The CDR3 region is CASSFDPGGSYEQYF. The CDR3 DNA sequence: TGTGCCAGCAGCTTTGATCCAGGGGGCTCCTACGAGCAGTACTTC.

The J gene is TRBJ2-7, the V gene TRBV5-4; D is ambiguous. This CDR3 is built from 14 residues. From germline, CDR1 is SGHNT and CDR2 YYREEE (reference sequence). V dropped 3 bases and J dropped 1 base, with 11 bases sitting between them. As DNA, the CDR3 is TGTGCCAGCAGCTACCTAGTGGGATCCTACGAGCAGTACTTC. Translation: CASSYLVGSYEQYF. Using reference TRBV5-4 and TRBJ2-7 for the parts outside the CDR3, the full variable domain is ETGVTQSPTHLIKTRGQQVTLRCSSQSGHNTVSWYQQALGQGPQFIFQYYREEENGRGNFPPRFSGLQFPNYSSELNVNALELDDSALYLCASSYLVGSYEQYFGPGTRLTVT.

The chain is built from TRBV2 and TRBJ2-3, with a tentative D call TRBD2 (6 bases). V shed 7 bases and J shed 2 bases, with 10 bases lying between them. The CDR3 covers 13 residues. CDR1 is SNHLY and CDR2 is FYNNEI in the germline V gene. The CDR3 sequence is CASKGDFTDTQYF. CDR3 DNA sequence: TGTGCCAGCAAAGGGGACTTCACAGATACGCAGTATTTT.

The rearrangement links TRBV7-2 to TRBJ2-2, with 9 bases that match TRBD1. J was trimmed by 3 bases and V by 1 base; bases with no gene match: 6. This CDR3 is built from 17 residues. CDR1 SGHTA and CDR2 FQGNSA come from the germline V gene. CDR3 DNA: TGTGCCAGCAGCTTAGATAACAGGGGGCGGCACACCGGGGAGCTGTTTTTT. Translated, it gives CASSLDNRGRHTGELFF.